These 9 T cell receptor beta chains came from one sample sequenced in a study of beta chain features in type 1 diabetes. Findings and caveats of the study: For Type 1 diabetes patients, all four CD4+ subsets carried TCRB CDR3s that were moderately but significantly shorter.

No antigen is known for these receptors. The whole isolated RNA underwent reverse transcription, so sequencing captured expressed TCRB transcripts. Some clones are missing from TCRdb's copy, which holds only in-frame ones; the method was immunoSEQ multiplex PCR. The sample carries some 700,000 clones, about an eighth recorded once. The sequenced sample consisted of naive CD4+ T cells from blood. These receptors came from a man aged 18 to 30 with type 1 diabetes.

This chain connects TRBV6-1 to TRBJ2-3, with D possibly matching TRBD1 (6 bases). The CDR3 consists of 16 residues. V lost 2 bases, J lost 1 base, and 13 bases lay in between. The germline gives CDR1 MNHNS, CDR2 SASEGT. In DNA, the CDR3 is TGTGCCAGCAGTGAAAGGTCCCAGGGGCGCACAGATACGCAGTATTTT. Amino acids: CASSERSQGRTDTQYF.

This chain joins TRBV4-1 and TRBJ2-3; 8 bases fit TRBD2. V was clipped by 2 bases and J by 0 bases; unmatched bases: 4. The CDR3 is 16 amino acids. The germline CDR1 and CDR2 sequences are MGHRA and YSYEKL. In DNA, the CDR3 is TGCGCCAGCAGCCAAATCGCGGGAGGCAGCACAGATACGCAGTATTTT. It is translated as CASSQIAGGSTDTQYF.

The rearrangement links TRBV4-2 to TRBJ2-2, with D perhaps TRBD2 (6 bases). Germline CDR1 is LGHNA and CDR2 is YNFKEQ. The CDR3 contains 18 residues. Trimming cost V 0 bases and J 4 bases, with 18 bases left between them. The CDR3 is CASSQEVAGTPGTGELFF. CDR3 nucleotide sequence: TGTGCCAGCAGCCAAGAGGTCGCGGGGACCCCGGGCACCGGGGAGCTGTTTTTT.

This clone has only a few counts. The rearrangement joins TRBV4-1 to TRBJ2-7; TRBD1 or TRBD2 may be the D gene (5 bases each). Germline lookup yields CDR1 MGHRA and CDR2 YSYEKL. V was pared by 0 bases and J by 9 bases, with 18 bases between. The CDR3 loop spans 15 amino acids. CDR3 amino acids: CASSQDEGRTYGQYF. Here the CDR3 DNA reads TGCGCCAGCAGCCAAGATGAGGGACGGACCTATGGGCAGTACTTC.

CDR3 bases: TGCGCCAGCAGCTTGGTGACAGAAAACTATGGCTACACCTTC. Its translation is CASSLVTENYGYTF. The V and J genes are TRBV5-1 and TRBJ1-2; the D gene is possibly TRBD1 (5 bases). The CDR3 has 14 residues. Between the trimmed V and J ends, which lost 0 bases and 2 bases, there was a span of 8 bases. CDR1 is SGHRS, CDR2 YFSETQ, per germline.

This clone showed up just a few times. Written as DNA, the CDR3 is TGCGCCAGCAGCCAAGATAATTGGGCAGGGGGCTTCTATGGCTACACCTTC. Its translation is CASSQDNWAGGFYGYTF. The chain employs TRBV4-1 and TRBJ1-2, with TRBD1 matching 8 bases. The CDR3 runs 17 residues. Germline loops: CDR1 MGHRA, CDR2 YSYEKL. J lost 4 bases, V lost 0 bases, and 10 bases had no gene match.

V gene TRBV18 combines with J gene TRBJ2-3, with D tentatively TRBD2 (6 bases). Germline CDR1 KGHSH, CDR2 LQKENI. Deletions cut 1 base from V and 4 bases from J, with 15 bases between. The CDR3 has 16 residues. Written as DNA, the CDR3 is TGTGCCAGCTCACCACTGGACTACATCGTAGCAGATACGCAGTATTTT. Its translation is CASSPLDYIVADTQYF.

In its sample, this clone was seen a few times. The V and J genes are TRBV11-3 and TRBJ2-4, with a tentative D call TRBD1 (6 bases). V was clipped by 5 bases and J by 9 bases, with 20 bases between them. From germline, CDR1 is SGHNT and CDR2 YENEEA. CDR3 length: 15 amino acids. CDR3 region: CASSDPWAQGPIQYF. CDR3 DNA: TGTGCCAGCAGCGATCCTTGGGCCCAGGGGCCCATTCAGTACTTC.

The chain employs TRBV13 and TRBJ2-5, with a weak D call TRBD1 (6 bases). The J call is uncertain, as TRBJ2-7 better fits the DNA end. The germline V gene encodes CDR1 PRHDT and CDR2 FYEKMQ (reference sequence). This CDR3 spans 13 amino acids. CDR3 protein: CASSGTGLLEQYF. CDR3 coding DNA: TGTGCCAGCAGCGGTACAGGGCTTCTCGAGCAGTACTTC.